The subject of this entry is one TCR beta chain. This entry is derived from a study of T cells after somatic rescue of genetic block. Method: immunoSEQ multiplex PCR; TCRdb's copy keeps in-frame clones and lacks some. The table lists about 88,000 clones, 70% to 90% of them singletons. CDR3 length equals 16 residues. Germline CDR1 and CDR2: SEHNR and FQNEAQ (reference sequence). The V gene end was trimmed by 5 bases and the J gene end by 4 bases; junction bases not matched to a gene: 7. This chain joins TRBV7-9 and TRBJ2-3; TRBD2 agrees at 12 bases. The sequence derives from a woman between 18 and 30 years old. Sequences were obtained from peripheral blood mononuclear cells (PBMCs). CDR3 bases: TGTGCCAGCAGCCCTCTAGCGGGAGGGTCCGCAGATACGCAGTATTTT. It encodes CASSPLAGGSADTQYF.